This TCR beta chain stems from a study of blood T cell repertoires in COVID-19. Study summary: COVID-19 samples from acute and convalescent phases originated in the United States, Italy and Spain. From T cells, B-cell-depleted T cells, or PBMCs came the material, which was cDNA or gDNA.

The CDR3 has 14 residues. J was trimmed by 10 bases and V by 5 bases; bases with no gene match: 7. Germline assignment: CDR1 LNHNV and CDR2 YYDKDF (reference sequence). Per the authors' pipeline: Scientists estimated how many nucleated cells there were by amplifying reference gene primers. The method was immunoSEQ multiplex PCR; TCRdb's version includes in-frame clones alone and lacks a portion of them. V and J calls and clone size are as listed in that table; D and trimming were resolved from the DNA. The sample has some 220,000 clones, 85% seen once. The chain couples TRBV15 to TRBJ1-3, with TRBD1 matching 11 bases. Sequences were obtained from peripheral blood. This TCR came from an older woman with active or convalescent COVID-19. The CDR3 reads CATSEGQGALTIYF. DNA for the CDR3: TGTGCCACCAGCGAAGGACAGGGGGCTTTGACCATATATTTT.